This passage covers 16 T cell receptor beta chains from one sample sequenced in a study of blood T cell repertoires in COVID-19. The data were produced by immunoSEQ multiplex PCR, yet TCRdb's version contains in-frame clones alone and is incomplete. Among about 180,000 clones listed, 65% to 90% were seen once. Sequencing input: peripheral blood. All receptors come from a man aged 45-65 years with active or convalescent COVID-19.

The V and J genes are TRBV5-1 and TRBJ2-1; 8 bases are shared with TRBD1. The CDR3 contains 15 residues. J was trimmed by 7 bases and V by 4 bases; bases with no gene match: 10. From germline, CDR1 is SGHRS and CDR2 YFSETQ. CDR3 bases: TGCGCCAGCAGCGTTGGACAGGGAGGTGTAAATGAGCAGTTCTTC. Protein product: CASSVGQGGVNEQFF.

The V call is TRBV28, the J call TRBJ1-4; a possible D gene is TRBD1 (6 bases). The CDR3 extends over 15 amino acids. Trimming stripped 6 bases from V and 8 bases from J, with 19 bases between. Germline-derived CDR1 and CDR2 are MDHEN and SYDVKM. The CDR3 loop reads CASSSSGGAGEKLFF. The CDR3 coding sequence is TGTGCCAGCAGCTCTTCTGGGGGGGCAGGGGAAAAACTGTTTTTT.

This sequence joins TRBV6-5 and TRBJ1-5; a weak D match, TRBD1 (6 bases). Germline V gives CDR1 MNHEY, CDR2 SVGAGI. CDR3 length equals 14 residues. With 6 bases removed from V and 8 bases from J, the gap between germline ends came to 17 bases. The chain's CDR3 is CASRIIQGREPQHF. The CDR3 coding sequence is TGTGCCAGCAGAATAATACAGGGAAGAGAGCCCCAGCATTTT.

J is TRBJ2-7 and V is TRBV6-5; 8 bases line up with TRBD1. The CDR3 sequence is 14 residues long. Germline assignment: CDR1 MNHEY and CDR2 SVGAGI. The V and J ends lost 6 bases and 2 bases, in that order; junction bases with no gene match: 6. CDR3 sequence reads: CASRDRGLTYEQYF. The CDR3 nucleotides read TGTGCCAGCAGAGACAGGGGACTTACCTACGAGCAGTACTTC.

This chain uses TRBV4-3 with TRBJ2-7; no clear D gene. Germline values: CDR1 LGHNA, CDR2 YSLEER. The CDR3 length is 14 residues. V shed 1 base and J shed 3 bases, with 10 bases lying between them. The CDR3 sequence is CASSQAVNIYEQYF. CDR3 DNA sequence: TGCGCCAGCAGCCAAGCTGTAAATATCTACGAGCAGTACTTC.

The chain couples TRBV24-1 to TRBJ2-3; D is perhaps TRBD1 (6 bases). CDR1 and CDR2 (germline): KGHDR, SFDVKD. The V end was cut by 0 bases, the J end by 1 base, with 13 bases between. The CDR3 is made up of 17 amino acids. In DNA, the CDR3 is TGTGCCACCAGTGATTTGCCCGGACAGACGGGCACAGATACGCAGTATTTT. Its protein is CATSDLPGQTGTDTQYF.

This chain connects TRBV5-1 to TRBJ2-7; 8 positions agree with TRBD1. Germline loops: CDR1 SGHRS, CDR2 YFSETQ. The CDR3 extends over 15 amino acids. V lost 4 bases to trimming and J lost 6 bases; unmatched junction nucleotides: 12. CDR3 protein: CASSLGQGPVGEQYF. As DNA, the CDR3 is TGCGCCAGCAGCCTCGGACAGGGCCCTGTCGGCGAGCAGTACTTC.

The genes are TRBV28 and TRBJ2-3; D remains unclear. Looked up from germline, CDR1 is MDHEN and CDR2 is SYDVKM. The CDR3 length is 12 residues. Trimming took 4 bases from V and 8 from J, leaving 10 bases between them. The CDR3 DNA reads TGTGCCAGCAGTTCGGGTTTGGGTACGCAGTATTTT. Protein product: CASSSGLGTQYF.

This clone was observed many times. The same CDR3 also results from other DNA sequences found in this sample. This chain connects TRBV6-5 to TRBJ2-1; 10 positions agree with TRBD2. CDR3 length: 16 residues. J lost 2 bases, V lost 2 bases, and 3 bases had no gene match. Germline CDR1 reads MNHEY; CDR2 reads SVGAGI. In nucleotides, the CDR3 is TGTGCCAGCAGTTACGCCCTAGCGGGGGCCTACAATGAGCAGTTCTTC. Translation gives CASSYALAGAYNEQFF.

The chain couples TRBV5-1 to TRBJ1-1, with 8 bases aligning to TRBD1. Germline loops: CDR1 SGHRS, CDR2 YFSETQ. V trimming: 4 bases; J trimming: 7 bases; junction bases outside the gene matches: 3. This CDR3 contains 12 residues. This CDR3 reads CASSRTGSEAFF. The DNA of the CDR3 is TGCGCCAGCAGCCGGACAGGGAGTGAAGCTTTCTTT.

This chain links TRBV11-1 with TRBJ2-7, with 8 positions matching TRBD2. The CDR3 runs to 16 residues. The J segment lost 1 base and the V segment lost 0 bases, leaving 5 bases of the junction unmatched. Looked up from germline, CDR1 is SGHAT and CDR2 is FQDESV (reference sequence). CDR3 residues: CASSLAPSGWSYEQYF. Here the CDR3 DNA reads TGTGCCAGCAGCTTAGCGCCTAGCGGGTGGTCCTACGAGCAGTACTTC.

This rearrangement joins TRBV5-1 to TRBJ1-1, with 8 bases matching TRBD1. Germline CDR1 and CDR2: SGHRS and YFSETQ. The CDR3 has 14 amino acids. After removal of 5 bases from V and 5 bases from J, the junction contained 8 bases not matched to a gene. Here the CDR3 DNA reads TGCGCCAGCAGAATGGACAGGGAGGGAACTGAAGCTTTCTTT. It encodes CASRMDREGTEAFF.

This chain uses TRBV19 with TRBJ1-6, with 8 bases fitting TRBD1. CDR3 size: 14 residues. The junction had 11 bases not matched to a gene; V was cut back by 10 bases and J by 9 bases. Germline V CDR1 and CDR2: LNHDA, SQIVND (reference sequence). CDR3 sequence reads: CATAGGQGASPLHF. CDR3 DNA: TGTGCCACCGCTGGAGGGCAGGGGGCTTCACCCCTCCACTTT.

The chain recombines TRBV4-1 with TRBJ2-3; 10 bases fit TRBD2. V trimming: 3 bases; J trimming: 6 bases; junction bases outside the gene matches: 15. The CDR3 has 18 amino acids. In germline, CDR1 is MGHRA, CDR2 YSYEKL. CDR3 nucleotides: TGCGCCAGCAGCCAGGAAGTCGGGACTAGCGATGGGTTTGATACGCAGTATTTT. Protein: CASSQEVGTSDGFDTQYF.

The genes are TRBV19 and TRBJ1-1; D may be TRBD1 (6 bases). Germline V gene sequence: CDR1 LNHDA, CDR2 SQIVND (reference sequence). Deletions cut 11 bases from V and 4 bases from J, with 17 bases between. This CDR3 comprises 13 residues. This chain's CDR3 is CAVKPGGRTEAFF. For the CDR3, the DNA is TGTGCCGTAAAGCCGGGGGGCCGCACTGAAGCTTTCTTT.

The V gene is TRBV3-1 (or the pseudogene TRBV3-2), the J gene TRBJ2-5, with unresolved D. The V end was cut by 6 bases, the J end by 1 base, with 9 bases between. This CDR3 comprises 13 residues. The germline CDR1 and CDR2 sequences are LGHDT and YNNKEL (reference sequence). The CDR3, as DNA: TGTGCCAGCAGTCCCACGGGCCAAGAGACCCAGTACTTC. The encoded protein is CASSPTGQETQYF.